The rows below give T cell receptor beta chains drawn from one sample of a study of blood T cell repertoires in COVID-19. The method was immunoSEQ multiplex PCR; TCRdb's version includes in-frame clones alone and lacks a portion of them. The repertoire holds 150,000 or so clones, with over 80% as singletons. The sequencing sample was made of peripheral blood. The receptor source for this set is a woman aged 55-69 years with acute or convalescent COVID-19. The CDR3 runs from the conserved cysteine through the conserved F or W. A D gene is named only where the DNA matches it firmly. Only some rows state a clone size, as once, few, many or a class for expanded clones.

V	size	J	D	DNA	CDR3
TRBV7-2	NA	TRBJ2-2	NA	TGTGCCAGCAGTTCCAGGACACAATGGACCGGGGAGCTGTTTTTT	CASSSRTQWTGELFF
TRBV5-4	NA	TRBJ2-1	TRBD2	TGTGCCAGCATCGCCGGGACTAGCGGGGGGAACTCCTACAATGAGCAGTTCTTC	CASIAGTSGGNSYNEQFF
TRBV5-1	NA	TRBJ2-5	NA	TGCGCCAGCAGCCTCGGGGGTTGGGGTGGACAAGAGACCCAGTACTTC	CASSLGGWGGQETQYF
TRBV7-2	NA	TRBJ2-5	TRBD1	TGTGCCAGCAGCATCGACAGGGGTCAAGAGACCCAGTACTTC	CASSIDRGQETQYF
TRBV2	NA	TRBJ1-2	NA	TGTGCCAGCAGTGTGGCGGTGAGGTATGGCTACACCTTC	CASSVAVRYGYTF
TRBV3-1/TRBV3-2	NA	TRBJ2-7	NA	TGTGCCAGCAGCCTGGGACTCCCCTCCTACGAGCAGTACTTC	CASSLGLPSYEQYF
TRBV5-6	NA	TRBJ1-4	TRBD1	TGTGCCAGCAGCCCGGACAGGGCGTTTGCAACTAATGAAAAACTGTTTTTT	CASSPDRAFATNEKLFF
TRBV28	NA	TRBJ1-2	TRBD1	TGTGCCAGCAGTTTCCCGACAGGGGGCGCGGGAGGCTACACCTTC	CASSFPTGGAGGYTF
TRBV5-5	NA	TRBJ1-3	NA	TGTGCCAGCAGCTTGGACAGACGCACCTCTGGAAACACCATATATTTT	CASSLDRRTSGNTIYF
TRBV27	NA	TRBJ2-1	TRBD2	TGTGCCAGCAGTTGGGGGGTAGCGGGGGCCATTTACAATGAGCAGTTCTTC	CASSWGVAGAIYNEQFF
TRBV5-6	NA	TRBJ1-1	NA	TGTGCCAGCAGCTTTGGACAGAAGAACACTGAAGCTTTCTTT	CASSFGQKNTEAFF
TRBV5-1	NA	TRBJ2-7	TRBD1	TGCGCCAGCAGCTTGGCGGGACAGGGCTACGAGCAGTACTTC	CASSLAGQGYEQYF
TRBV15	few	TRBJ2-5	TRBD2	TGTGCCACCAGCAGAGATCGGAGTAGCGGGCGGCGACAAGAGACCCAGTACTTC	CATSRDRSSGRRQETQYF
TRBV21-1	NA	TRBJ1-5	NA	TGTGCCAGCAGCAAACCCGGTCAGCCCCAGCATTTT	CASSKPGQPQHF
TRBV7-9	NA	TRBJ1-2	NA	TGTGCCAGCAGCTTAGATCCGCCAGGGACTAACTATGGCTACACCTTC	CASSLDPPGTNYGYTF
TRBV7-2	NA	TRBJ2-5	TRBD2	TGTGCCAGCAGCCCACTAGCGGCGGTGGAGACCCAGTACTTC	CASSPLAAVETQYF
TRBV6-8	NA	TRBJ2-5	TRBD1	TGTGCCAGCACTTCACGGGACAGGGGCCAAGAGACCCAGTACTTC	CASTSRDRGQETQYF
TRBV27	NA	TRBJ1-5	NA	TGTGCCAGCAGTTTAAGGCGGGGGCCTAGCAATCAGCCCCAGCATTTT	CASSLRRGPSNQPQHF
TRBV28	NA	TRBJ2-1	TRBD2	TGTGCCAGCAGTCCCGGGGGGGCCAGGGACTATGAGCAGTTCTTC	CASSPGGARDYEQFF
TRBV3-1/TRBV3-2	NA	TRBJ1-2	TRBD1	TGTGCCAGCGGCGTGGGCAGGGGGTCCTATGGCTACACCTTC	CASGVGRGSYGYTF
TRBV29-1	NA	TRBJ2-7	NA	TGCAGCGTTGGGGGCAGGGAATCGATCGAGCAGTACTTC	CSVGGRESIEQYF
TRBV7-2	NA	TRBJ2-7	TRBD2	TGTGCCAGCAGCTTAGAAATTAGCGGGGGGGCCTACGAGCAGTACTTC	CASSLEISGGAYEQYF
TRBV6-5	NA	TRBJ1-1	TRBD1	TGTGCCAGCAGCCAAACAGGGGAAGGGGTTAGAACTTTCTTT	CASSQTGEGVRTFF
TRBV5-5	few	TRBJ2-7	TRBD2	TGTGCCAGCAGCCGTAGACTAGCGGGGGGTCCCTACGAGCAGTACTTC	CASSRRLAGGPYEQYF
TRBV5-1	NA	TRBJ2-7	TRBD2	TGCGCCAGCAGCTTTCGGGCTAGCGGGGAAAACTACGAGCAGTACTTC	CASSFRASGENYEQYF
TRBV7-9	NA	TRBJ2-2	NA	TGTGCCAGCAGCTTGACAAAGAACACCGGGGAGCTGTTTTTT	CASSLTKNTGELFF
TRBV5-8	NA	TRBJ1-2	NA	TGTGCCAGCAGCTTGAAGACCGGCTCTCAGGGTGGCTACACCTTC	CASSLKTGSQGGYTF
TRBV11-3	once	TRBJ2-3	NA	TGTGCCAGCAGCTTAGATCGTACTAGTCTCGCAGATACGCAGTATTTT	CASSLDRTSLADTQYF
TRBV5-6	NA	TRBJ2-7	NA	TGTGCCAGCAGTTCGGGGGGACAGGTACCCTACGAGCAGTACTTC	CASSSGGQVPYEQYF
TRBV7-3	few	TRBJ1-2	NA	TGTGCCAGCAGCTTACAGGCGAACTATGGCTACACCTTC	CASSLQANYGYTF
TRBV12-3/TRBV12-4	NA	TRBJ1-2	NA	TGTGCCAGCAGTTTGAGGAACAGGGACGGCTACACCTTC	CASSLRNRDGYTF
TRBV12-3/TRBV12-4	NA	TRBJ2-5	NA	TGTGCCAGCAGTTTTTCCAGTGAAGAGACCCAGTACTTC	CASSFSSEETQYF
TRBV11-3	NA	TRBJ1-1	TRBD1	TGTGCCAGCAGCTTAGATCGAGGGGGCCTAAACACTGAAGCTTTCTTT	CASSLDRGGLNTEAFF
TRBV13	NA	TRBJ2-7	NA	TGTGCCAGCAGCTTAGTCGGGGGTGGGGAGCAGTACTTC	CASSLVGGGEQYF
TRBV5-8	few	TRBJ1-2	TRBD1	TGTGCCAGCAGCTACGACAGGGCCCACTATGGCTACACCTTC	CASSYDRAHYGYTF
TRBV7-2	NA	TRBJ2-5	NA	TGTGCCAGCAGCCCCAGGGGCTGGGAGACCCAGTACTTC	CASSPRGWETQYF
TRBV18	NA	TRBJ1-1	NA	TGTGCCAGCTCACCACCAGGGGGGGCAGGTGAAGCTTTCTTT	CASSPPGGAGEAFF
TRBV4-1	NA	TRBJ2-2	NA	TGCGCCAGCAGCCAATTGGGCGATGACACCGGGGAGCTGTTTTTT	CASSQLGDDTGELFF
TRBV11-3	NA	TRBJ2-2	NA	TGTGCCAGCAGCCCCCAGGGAGGGGGGCGCGGCACCGGGGAGCTGTTTTTT	CASSPQGGGRGTGELFF
TRBV7-8	NA	TRBJ2-5	TRBD1	TGTGCCAGCATCCGTCGGGTGCGAGGGGTTGGGACAGGTCACCAAGAGACCCAGTACTTC	CASIRRVRGVGTGHQETQYF
TRBV5-6	NA	TRBJ1-1	NA	TGTGCCAGCAGCTTGTACCCGGGGGACACTGAAGCTTTCTTT	CASSLYPGDTEAFF
TRBV5-1	NA	TRBJ1-2	NA	TGCGCCAGCAGCTTGGGACGGGATGGTTACACCTTC	CASSLGRDGYTF
TRBV11-2	NA	TRBJ2-1	NA	TGTGCCAGCAGCTTAGGGGGCGCCATGAGCTCCTACAATGAGCAGTTCTTC	CASSLGGAMSSYNEQFF
TRBV6-2/TRBV6-3	NA	TRBJ1-1	TRBD1	TGTGCCAGCAGTCGACAGGGTGGGAACACTGAAGCTTTCTTT	CASSRQGGNTEAFF
TRBV5-1	NA	TRBJ1-2	NA	TGCGCCAGCAGCTTGGGGGGCGATGGCTACACCTTC	CASSLGGDGYTF
TRBV4-2	once	TRBJ1-4	NA	TGTGCCAGCAGCCCAGCCGGTCAGGGGCTCGAAAAACTGTTTTTT	CASSPAGQGLEKLFF
TRBV28	NA	TRBJ1-5	TRBD1	TGTGCCAGCAGGGGGAGGGACAGGGGAGTGCAGCCCCAGCATTTT	CASRGRDRGVQPQHF
TRBV7-8	NA	TRBJ1-4	TRBD1	TGTGCCAGCCGGGGACAGGGTCATGAAAAACTGTTTTTT	CASRGQGHEKLFF
TRBV5-1	NA	TRBJ1-1	NA	TGCGCCAGCAGCTTGGGTAGAACCCGGGGGAACACTGAAGCTTTCTTT	CASSLGRTRGNTEAFF
TRBV11-2	NA	TRBJ2-1	NA	TGTGCCAGCAGCTTAGGAGGGAGCACTCGGGGGTTCTTC	CASSLGGSTRGFF
TRBV19	once	TRBJ2-7	TRBD1	TGTGCCAGTAGTATCCGGACAGGGACCTACGTGTGGTACTTC	CASSIRTGTYVWYF
TRBV6-5	NA	TRBJ1-5	TRBD1	TGTGCCAGCAGTCAGGACAGGGTCAGACCCCAGCATTTT	CASSQDRVRPQHF
TRBV6-1	once	TRBJ1-2	TRBD1	TGTGCCAGCAGTGAACAGGGGGCGCAGGTGTATGGCTACACCTTC	CASSEQGAQVYGYTF
TRBV5-4	NA	TRBJ2-5	TRBD1	TGTGCCAGCAGCTTGGCAGGACAGGGGGCGGGGGAGACCCAGTACTTC	CASSLAGQGAGETQYF
TRBV12-5	NA	TRBJ2-1	TRBD2	TGTGCTAGTGGTTTGGGTAGCGGGGGGGCCGGTGAGCAGTTCTTC	CASGLGSGGAGEQFF
TRBV28	NA	TRBJ1-5	NA	TGTGCCAGCCAGAGGGCACCTTACAATCAGCCCCAGCATTTT	CASQRAPYNQPQHF
TRBV5-1	NA	TRBJ2-1	NA	TGCGCCAGCAGCTTGGCCGGGGTAACGGCGAATGAGCAGTTCTTC	CASSLAGVTANEQFF
TRBV19	medium-sized	TRBJ2-2	NA	TGTGCCAGTACCCCTTCAGGGTCTCGAAAACGCATTTTT	CASTPSGSRKRIF